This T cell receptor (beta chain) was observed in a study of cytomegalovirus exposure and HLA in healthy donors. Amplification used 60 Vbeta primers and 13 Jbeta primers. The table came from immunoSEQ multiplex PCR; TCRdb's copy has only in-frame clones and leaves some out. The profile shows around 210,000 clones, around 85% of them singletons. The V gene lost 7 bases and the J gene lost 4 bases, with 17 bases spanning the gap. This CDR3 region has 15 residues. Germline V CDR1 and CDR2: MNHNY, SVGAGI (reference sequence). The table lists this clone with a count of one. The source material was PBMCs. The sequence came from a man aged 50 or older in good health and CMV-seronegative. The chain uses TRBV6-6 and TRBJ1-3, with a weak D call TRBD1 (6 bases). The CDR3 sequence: CASNPLGARGNTIYF. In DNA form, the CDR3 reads TGTGCCAGCAACCCTCTGGGGGCGAGAGGAAACACCATATATTTT.